These T cell receptor beta chains were read from a single sample in a study of regulatory T cells in long-lasting Graves disease. TCRdb ran MiXCR on the multiplex PCR reads and lists one entry per CDR3 protein. The sample lists about 340,000 distinct CDR3 sequences; less than 20% were seen once. This material consisted of peripheral blood mononuclear cells (PBMCs), taken when the disease was refractory, from a patient treated with antithyroid drugs. All receptors derive from a female donor with Graves disease. Both conserved end residues are part of each CDR3. D genes are given only for firm matches. Size is stated for part of the rows, as once, few or many counts, or as a class when the clone is expanded.

- TRBJ1-6 TRBV5-4 - CASSRRQNPREALHF TGTGCCAGCAGCCGGAGACAGAACCCTAGAGAGGCCCTCCACTTT
- TRBJ2-6 TRBV28 many CASTTPWTASGANVLTF TGTGCCAGCACCACCCCTTGGACAGCCTCTGGGGCCAACGTCCTGACTTTC
TRBD1 TRBJ1-3 TRBV5-1 few CASSLGQGAAGNTIYF TGCGCCAGCAGCTTGGGACAGGGGGCCGCTGGAAACACCATATATTTT
TRBD1 TRBJ1-1 TRBV6-1 many CASSEDRAHTEAFF TGTGCCAGCAGTGAGGACAGGGCTCACACTGAAGCTTTCTTT
TRBD1 TRBJ2-7 TRBV12-3/TRBV12-4 once CASSKTGGPYEQYF TGTGCCAGCAGTAAAACAGGGGGACCCTACGAGCAGTACTTC
- TRBJ1-6 TRBV7-9 few CASSERDGSSPLHF TGTGCCAGCAGCGAAAGGGACGGCTCATCACCCCTCCACTTT
TRBD1 TRBJ1-5 TRBV6-2/TRBV6-3 few CASSYIGTGVGGNQPQHF TGTGCCAGCAGTTACATCGGGACAGGGGTTGGAGGCAATCAGCCCCAGCATTTT
TRBD2 TRBJ2-3 TRBV2 few CASSEDSGITDTQYF TGTGCCAGCAGTGAAGATAGCGGGATCACAGATACGCAGTATTTT
- TRBJ1-1 TRBV5-5 - CASSFFPGNVAFF TGTGCCAGCAGCTTCTTTCCAGGGAACGTAGCTTTCTTT
- TRBJ1-2 TRBV20-1 many CSAKANYGYTF TGCAGTGCTAAGGCTAACTATGGCTACACCTTC
TRBD1 TRBJ2-2 TRBV12-3/TRBV12-4 few CASSLHPGTGLNTGELFF TGTGCCAGCAGTCTTCACCCTGGGACAGGTCTCAACACCGGGGAGCTGTTTTTT
- TRBJ2-5 TRBV5-5 few CASSLSGSAGGETQYF TGTGCCAGCAGCCTCTCGGGGTCGGCAGGAGGGGAGACCCAGTACTTC
TRBD1 TRBJ1-2 TRBV20-1 few CSASPGQGASYGYTF TGCAGTGCTAGTCCGGGACAGGGGGCAAGCTATGGCTACACCTTC
- TRBJ1-2 TRBV2 many CASIESRQGYGYTF TGTGCCAGCATCGAGTCCCGGCAGGGATATGGCTACACCTTC
TRBD1 TRBJ1-5 TRBV28 many CGTGTEVYKRSNQPQHF TGTGGGACCGGGACAGAAGTTTATAAGAGGAGCAATCAGCCCCAGCATTTT
- TRBJ2-5 TRBV12-3/TRBV12-4 many CASSLDSRGQETQYF TGTGCCAGCAGTTTAGATTCTAGGGGACAAGAGACCCAGTACTTC
- TRBJ1-1 TRBV5-1 - CASSFGQPGTEAFF TGCGCCAGCAGCTTCGGACAACCCGGGACTGAAGCTTTCTTT
- TRBJ1-5 TRBV7-2 many CASSLDYQGQPQHF TGTGCCAGCAGCTTAGATTACCAGGGTCAGCCCCAGCATTTT
- TRBJ1-5 TRBV5-1 many CASSLGQPEGQPQHF TGCGCCAGCAGCTTGGGCCAACCGGAGGGTCAGCCCCAGCATTTT
TRBD2 TRBJ2-7 TRBV29-1 - CSVAQVGGEQYF TGCAGCGTTGCCCAGGTGGGGGGGGAGCAGTACTTC
- TRBJ2-7 TRBV7-9 few CASSLEALDEQYF TGTGCCAGCAGCTTAGAGGCCCTGGACGAGCAGTACTTC
- TRBJ2-5 TRBV7-9 - CASSPRLGQRVGETQYF TGTGCCAGCAGCCCGAGACTAGGACAGCGGGTGGGAGAGACCCAGTACTTC
TRBD2 TRBJ2-2 TRBV11-3 many CASSRRSGQTGELFF TGTGCCAGCAGCCGACGTAGCGGGCAGACCGGGGAGCTGTTTTTT
- TRBJ1-2 TRBV24-1 few CATSDPPPVYGYTF TGTGCCACCAGTGATCCCCCCCCTGTTTATGGCTACACCTTC
- TRBJ1-1 TRBV2 many CASGSGSSAFF TGTGCCAGCGGGTCGGGTTCCTCGGCTTTCTTT
- TRBJ1-4 TRBV25-1 many CASSPFPMGPNEKLFF TGTGCCAGCAGTCCCTTCCCCATGGGGCCTAATGAAAAACTGTTTTTT
- TRBJ2-7 TRBV12-3/TRBV12-4 many CASRFINTGTEISYEQYF TGTGCCAGCAGATTCATTAACACCGGGACGGAAATCTCCTACGAGCAGTACTTC
- TRBJ2-5 TRBV20-1 many CSASGYQETQYF TGCAGTGCTAGTGGCTACCAAGAGACCCAGTACTTC